A selection of T cell receptor beta chains follows, all from one sample in a study of T-cell reconstitution after alpha-beta-depleted transplantation in children. MiXCR, applied by TCRdb to the PCR reads, yields one record per CDR3 protein. The table shows fewer than 550,000 distinct CDR3 sequences, with roughly a tenth occurring only once. Sequenced material: PBMCs from the stem cell graft donor, taken from the stem cell graft. The receptor source for this set is a human donor who donated a stem cell graft to a child with acute myeloid leukemia. CDR3s include the opening cysteine and the closing phenylalanine or tryptophan. D genes are given only for firm matches. Clone sizes are given selectively: once, few, many, or a class where the clone is expanded.

size: NA; D: NA; V: TRBV20-1; J: TRBJ2-3; DNA: TGCAGTGCTAGAAACAGGGGCGTCTGGGGGGTAAGGGATACGCAGTATTTT; CDR3: CSARNRGVWGVRDTQYF
size: few; D: TRBD1; V: TRBV7-2; J: TRBJ2-3; DNA: TGTGCCAGCAGCCGGACAGGGGGCGCCCCAGATACGCAGTATTTT; CDR3: CASSRTGGAPDTQYF
size: few; D: TRBD2; V: TRBV19; J: TRBJ2-1; DNA: TGTGCCAGCACCCTAGCGGGAGGTTACAATGAGCAGTTCTTC; CDR3: CASTLAGGYNEQFF
size: NA; D: TRBD2; V: TRBV4-2; J: TRBJ2-4; DNA: TGTGCCAGCAGCCAAGATGGAACTAGCGGGGGACTGGGGTCAAAAAACATTCAGTACTTC; CDR3: CASSQDGTSGGLGSKNIQYF
size: few; D: TRBD1; V: TRBV7-2; J: TRBJ1-2; DNA: TGTGCCAGCAGCTTTCTTAAGGGGGGACAGGGTGGCTATGGCTACACCTTC; CDR3: CASSFLKGGQGGYGYTF
size: NA; D: NA; V: TRBV7-2; J: TRBJ2-3; DNA: TGTGCCAGCAGCTTAGAGGACTATTTGATGACAGATACGCAGTATTTT; CDR3: CASSLEDYLMTDTQYF
size: NA; D: NA; V: TRBV28; J: TRBJ2-5; DNA: TGTGCCAGCACCTACGGACATCAAGAGACCCAGTACTTC; CDR3: CASTYGHQETQYF
size: NA; D: TRBD2; V: TRBV25-1; J: TRBJ2-1; DNA: TGTGCCAGCAGTCAGGGGGGACTAGCTAATGAGCAGTTCTTC; CDR3: CASSQGGLANEQFF
size: many; D: TRBD1; V: TRBV24-1; J: TRBJ2-1; DNA: TGTGCCACCAGTGACTGGACAGGGAATGAGCAGTTCTTC; CDR3: CATSDWTGNEQFF
size: NA; D: TRBD2; V: TRBV10-3; J: TRBJ2-5; DNA: TGTGCCATCAGCCCTACACTAGCGGGGGTCGGAGAGACCCAGTACTTC; CDR3: CAISPTLAGVGETQYF
size: NA; D: NA; V: TRBV15; J: TRBJ2-3; DNA: TGTGCCACCAGCAGGGATCAGGGACCAGATACGCAGTATTTT; CDR3: CATSRDQGPDTQYF
size: few; D: TRBD1; V: TRBV6-2/TRBV6-3; J: TRBJ2-7; DNA: TGTGCCAGCAGAACCCAGGGGGTCCACGAGCAGTACTTC; CDR3: CASRTQGVHEQYF
size: few; D: NA; V: TRBV5-6; J: TRBJ2-2; DNA: TGTGCCAGCAGCGCCCAGGGGTTCGGCGGGGAGCTGTTTTTT; CDR3: CASSAQGFGGELFF
size: few; D: NA; V: TRBV29-1; J: TRBJ1-2; DNA: TGCAGCGTTGAAGGACCGGGGTCGGGCTACACCTTC; CDR3: CSVEGPGSGYTF
size: many; D: TRBD1; V: TRBV20-1; J: TRBJ2-7; DNA: TGCAGTGCTGAAAACAGGGGTTACTACGAGCAGTACTTC; CDR3: CSAENRGYYEQYF
size: few; D: TRBD2; V: TRBV6-5; J: TRBJ2-3; DNA: TGTGCCAGCAGTTCTGCCCTCTTAGCGGGGTACACAGATACGCAGTATTTT; CDR3: CASSSALLAGYTDTQYF
size: NA; D: NA; V: TRBV14; J: TRBJ2-1; DNA: TGTGCCAGCAGCCAACGGGAGACTTACAATGAGCAGTTCTTC; CDR3: CASSQRETYNEQFF
size: NA; D: NA; V: TRBV20-1; J: TRBJ1-5; DNA: TGCTGTGCTAGAGATCACAGCCCCCCCAGGGAGGGGGGCCTTAGCAATCAGCCCCAGCATTTT; CDR3: CCARDHSPPREGGLSNQPQHF
size: NA; D: NA; V: TRBV7-9; J: TRBJ2-5; DNA: TGTGCCACCGCTAGTGGGGTGCGACAAGAGACCCAGTACTTC; CDR3: CATASGVRQETQYF
size: few; D: NA; V: TRBV12-3/TRBV12-4; J: TRBJ2-7; DNA: TGTGCCAGCAGTTTCCAGGACACCTACGAGCAGTACTTC; CDR3: CASSFQDTYEQYF
size: few; D: NA; V: TRBV5-1; J: TRBJ1-1; DNA: TGCGCCAGCAGGTCAGGGATGTTGAACACTGAAGCTTTCTTT; CDR3: CASRSGMLNTEAFF
size: NA; D: TRBD2; V: TRBV20-1; J: TRBJ2-2; DNA: TGCAGTGCTAGAGATGGGACTAGCGACACCGGGGAGCTGTTTTTT; CDR3: CSARDGTSDTGELFF
size: NA; D: TRBD2; V: TRBV9; J: TRBJ2-5; DNA: TGTGCCAGCAGCGCCCATCGGGGGGGAGAGACCCAGTACTTC; CDR3: CASSAHRGGETQYF
size: many; D: NA; V: TRBV9; J: TRBJ1-1; DNA: TGTGCCAGCAGCGTAGGGGGTGGTGAAGCTTTCTTT; CDR3: CASSVGGGEAFF
size: NA; D: TRBD1; V: TRBV6-2/TRBV6-3; J: TRBJ2-1; DNA: TGTGCCAGCAGTTACTCGGGCGGGACAGGGGATGAGCAGTTCTTC; CDR3: CASSYSGGTGDEQFF
size: few; D: TRBD2; V: TRBV6-1; J: TRBJ2-3; DNA: TGTGCCAGCAGTGAACTACCGGGACTAGCGGGGACAGATACGCAGTATTTT; CDR3: CASSELPGLAGTDTQYF